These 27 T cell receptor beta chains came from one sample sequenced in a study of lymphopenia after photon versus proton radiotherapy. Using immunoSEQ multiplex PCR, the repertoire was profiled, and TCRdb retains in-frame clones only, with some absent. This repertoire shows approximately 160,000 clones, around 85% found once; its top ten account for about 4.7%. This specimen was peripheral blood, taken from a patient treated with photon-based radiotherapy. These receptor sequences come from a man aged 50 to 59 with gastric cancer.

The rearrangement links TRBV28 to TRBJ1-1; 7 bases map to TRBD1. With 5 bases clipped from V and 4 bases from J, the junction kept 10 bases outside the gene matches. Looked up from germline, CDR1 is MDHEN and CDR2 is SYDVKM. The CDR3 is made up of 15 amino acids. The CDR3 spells CASSQMTGRSTEAFF. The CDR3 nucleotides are TGTGCCAGCAGTCAGATGACAGGGCGGAGCACTGAAGCTTTCTTT.

As DNA, the CDR3 is TGTGCCAGCAGCGTAGTAGGGGGCGTGGGAGAAGCTTTCTTT. Translating it yields CASSVVGGVGEAFF. The chain combines TRBV9 with TRBJ1-1, with 7 positions matching TRBD1. The V gene's germline CDR1 is SGDLS and CDR2 YYNGEE. This CDR3 comprises 14 residues. V was pared by 0 bases and J by 8 bases, with 7 bases of the junction left unmatched.

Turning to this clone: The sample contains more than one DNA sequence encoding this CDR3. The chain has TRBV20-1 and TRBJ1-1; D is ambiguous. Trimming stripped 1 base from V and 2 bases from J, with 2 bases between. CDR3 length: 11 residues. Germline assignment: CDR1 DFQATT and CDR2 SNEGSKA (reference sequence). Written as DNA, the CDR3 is TGCAGTGCTAGAGTTAACACTGAAGCTTTCTTT. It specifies CSARVNTEAFF.

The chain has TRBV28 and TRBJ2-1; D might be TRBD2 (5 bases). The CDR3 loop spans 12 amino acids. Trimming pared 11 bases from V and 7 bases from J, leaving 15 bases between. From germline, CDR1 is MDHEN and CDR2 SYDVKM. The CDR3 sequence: CAVWGVRNEQFF. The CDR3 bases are TGTGCCGTGTGGGGAGTACGGAATGAGCAGTTCTTC.

The CDR3 spells CASSLMSRYEQYF. The CDR3 bases are TGTGCCAGCAGTTTAATGTCGCGGTACGAGCAGTACTTC. The chain joins TRBV28 to TRBJ2-7; D ambiguous. Germline V gives CDR1 MDHEN, CDR2 SYDVKM. V was cut by 2 bases and J by 4 bases, with 9 bases left in between. The CDR3 is made up of 13 amino acids.

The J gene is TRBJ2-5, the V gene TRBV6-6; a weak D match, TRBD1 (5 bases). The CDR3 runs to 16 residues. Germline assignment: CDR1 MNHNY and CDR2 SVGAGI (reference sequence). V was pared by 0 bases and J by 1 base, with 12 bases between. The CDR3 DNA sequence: TGTGCCAGCAGTTACTCGATTGGTCAGGGCCAAGAGACCCAGTACTTC. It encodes CASSYSIGQGQETQYF.

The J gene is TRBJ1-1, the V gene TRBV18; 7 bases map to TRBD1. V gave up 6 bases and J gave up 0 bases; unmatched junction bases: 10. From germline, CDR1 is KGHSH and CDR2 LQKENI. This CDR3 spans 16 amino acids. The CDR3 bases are TGTGCCAGCTCTCAACAGGGGAGGATGATGAACACTGAAGCTTTCTTT. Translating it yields CASSQQGRMMNTEAFF.

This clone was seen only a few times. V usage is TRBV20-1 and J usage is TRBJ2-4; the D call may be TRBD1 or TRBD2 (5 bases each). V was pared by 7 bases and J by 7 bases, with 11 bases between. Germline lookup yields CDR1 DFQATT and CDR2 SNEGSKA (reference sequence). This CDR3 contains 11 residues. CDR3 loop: CSEDRGNIQYF. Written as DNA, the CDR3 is TGCAGTGAAGACAGAGGGAACATTCAGTACTTC.

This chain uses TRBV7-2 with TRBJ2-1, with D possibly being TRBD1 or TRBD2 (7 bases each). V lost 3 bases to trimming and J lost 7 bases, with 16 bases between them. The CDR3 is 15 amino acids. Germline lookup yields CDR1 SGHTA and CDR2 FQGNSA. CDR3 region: CASSFTRQGGNEQFF. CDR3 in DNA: TGTGCCAGCAGCTTTACCCGACAGGGAGGGAATGAGCAGTTCTTC.

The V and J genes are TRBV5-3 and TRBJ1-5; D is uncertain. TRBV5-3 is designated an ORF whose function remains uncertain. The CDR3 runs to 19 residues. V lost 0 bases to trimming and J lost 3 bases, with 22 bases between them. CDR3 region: CARSLERRRQSADNQPQHF. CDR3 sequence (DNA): TGTGCCAGAAGCTTGGAGAGGAGGCGACAATCAGCTGACAATCAGCCCCAGCATTTT.

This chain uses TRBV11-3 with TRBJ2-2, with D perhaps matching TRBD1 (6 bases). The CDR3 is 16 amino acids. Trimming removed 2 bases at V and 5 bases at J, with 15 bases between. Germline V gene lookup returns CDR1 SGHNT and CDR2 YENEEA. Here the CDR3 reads CASSLSWGPGTGELFF. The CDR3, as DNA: TGTGCCAGCAGCTTATCTTGGGGGCCGGGAACCGGGGAGCTGTTTTTT. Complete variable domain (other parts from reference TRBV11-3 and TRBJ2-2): EAGVVQSPRYKIIEKKQPVAFWCNPISGHNTLYWYLQNLGQGPELLIRYENEEAVDDSQLPKDRFSAERLKGVDSTLKIQPAELGDSAVYLCASSLSWGPGTGELFFGEGSRLTVL.

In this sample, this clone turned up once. Here the CDR3 DNA reads TGTGCCTGGAGTGGTCTTTTGGGGTCTGGAAACACCATATATTTT. As protein: CAWSGLLGSGNTIYF. V gene TRBV30 combines with J gene TRBJ1-3; D not certain. Germline-derived CDR1 and CDR2 are GTSNPN and SVGIG (reference sequence). This CDR3 has 15 residues. Trimming cost V 1 base and J 1 base, with 11 bases left between them.

CDR3 sequence (DNA): TGCGCCAGTTCGCGACTAGCGGGAGGATACTCCTACAATGAGCAGTTCTTC. Amino acid sequence: CASSRLAGGYSYNEQFF. This rearrangement joins TRBV5-1 to TRBJ2-1; 13 bases map to TRBD2. The germline V gene encodes CDR1 SGHRS and CDR2 YFSETQ. J gave up 0 bases and V 8 bases, and 8 bases lay outside the gene matches. CDR3 length: 17 amino acids.

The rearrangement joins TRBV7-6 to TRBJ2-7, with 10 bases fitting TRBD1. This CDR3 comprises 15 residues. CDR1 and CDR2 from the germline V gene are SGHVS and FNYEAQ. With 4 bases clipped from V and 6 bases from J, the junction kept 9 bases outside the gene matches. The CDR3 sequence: CASSSIKGQGSEQYF. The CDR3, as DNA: TGTGCCAGCAGCTCAATAAAGGGACAGGGGAGCGAGCAGTACTTC.

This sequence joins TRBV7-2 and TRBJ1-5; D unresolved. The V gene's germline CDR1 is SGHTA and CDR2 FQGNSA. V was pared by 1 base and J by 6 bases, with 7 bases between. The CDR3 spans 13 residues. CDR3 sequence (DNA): TGTGCCAGCAGCTTAGAAGGGCTTCAGCCCCAGCATTTT. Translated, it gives CASSLEGLQPQHF.

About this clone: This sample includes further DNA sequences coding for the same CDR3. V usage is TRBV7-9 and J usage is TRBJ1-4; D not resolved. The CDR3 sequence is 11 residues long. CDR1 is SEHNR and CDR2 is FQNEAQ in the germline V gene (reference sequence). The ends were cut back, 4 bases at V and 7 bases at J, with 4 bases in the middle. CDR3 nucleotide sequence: TGTGCCAGCAGCTCGCGTGAAAAACTGTTTTTT. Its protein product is CASSSREKLFF.

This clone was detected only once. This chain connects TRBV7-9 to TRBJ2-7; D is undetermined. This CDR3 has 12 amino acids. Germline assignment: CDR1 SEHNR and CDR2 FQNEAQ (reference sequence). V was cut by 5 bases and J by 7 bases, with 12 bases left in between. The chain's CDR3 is CASSRRNTEQYF. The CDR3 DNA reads TGTGCCAGCAGCCGCAGGAATACAGAGCAGTACTTC.

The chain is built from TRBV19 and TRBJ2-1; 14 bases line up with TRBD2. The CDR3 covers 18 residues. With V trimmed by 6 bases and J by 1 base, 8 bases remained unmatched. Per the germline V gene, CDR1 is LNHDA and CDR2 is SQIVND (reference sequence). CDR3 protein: CASSPEGTSGRSYNEQFF. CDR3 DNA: TGTGCCAGTAGCCCGGAGGGGACTAGCGGGAGATCCTACAATGAGCAGTTCTTC.

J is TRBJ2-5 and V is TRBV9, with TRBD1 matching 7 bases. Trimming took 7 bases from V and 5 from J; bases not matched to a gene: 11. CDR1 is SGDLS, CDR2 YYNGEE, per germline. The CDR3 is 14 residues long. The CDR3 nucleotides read TGTGCCAGCGGCCGAACACAGGGGTTGGAGACCCAGTACTTC. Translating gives CASGRTQGLETQYF.

For the CDR3, the DNA is TGTGCCAGCAGCAAAGGGGAAGGGCAAGTGAGCTCCTACGAGCAGTACTTC. This translates into CASSKGEGQVSSYEQYF. The chain links TRBV21-1 to TRBJ2-7. TRBV21-1 counts as a pseudogene. This CDR3 is built from 17 residues.

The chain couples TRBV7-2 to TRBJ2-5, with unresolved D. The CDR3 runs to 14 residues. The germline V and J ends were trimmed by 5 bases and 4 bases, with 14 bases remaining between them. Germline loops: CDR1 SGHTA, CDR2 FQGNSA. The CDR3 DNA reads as TGTGCCAGCAGCGGCAGGACCCGAGGAGAGACCCAGTACTTC. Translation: CASSGRTRGETQYF.

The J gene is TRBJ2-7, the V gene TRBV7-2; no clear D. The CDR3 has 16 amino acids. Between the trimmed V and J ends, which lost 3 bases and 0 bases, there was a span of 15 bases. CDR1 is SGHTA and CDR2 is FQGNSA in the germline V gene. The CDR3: CASSFSATTTSYEQYF. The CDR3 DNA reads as TGTGCCAGCAGCTTCTCGGCGACAACGACCTCCTACGAGCAGTACTTC.

CDR3 region: CASSPGGLETQYF. DNA for the CDR3: TGTGCCAGCTCTCCCGGCGGGCTGGAGACCCAGTACTTC. The rearrangement links TRBV18 to TRBJ2-5; possibly TRBD2 for D (5 bases). Germline loops: CDR1 KGHSH, CDR2 LQKENI. The CDR3 is 13 residues long. Between the trimmed V and J ends, which lost 6 bases and 5 bases, there was a span of 13 bases.

This CDR3 reads CASSLVGQVETQYF. As DNA, the CDR3 is TGTGCCAGCAGTTTAGTAGGACAGGTGGAGACCCAGTACTTC. V usage is TRBV28 and J usage is TRBJ2-5, with 7 bases fitting TRBD1. V lost 2 bases to trimming and J lost 5 bases; unmatched junction nucleotides: 5. This CDR3 has 14 amino acids. CDR1 and CDR2 (germline): MDHEN, SYDVKM.

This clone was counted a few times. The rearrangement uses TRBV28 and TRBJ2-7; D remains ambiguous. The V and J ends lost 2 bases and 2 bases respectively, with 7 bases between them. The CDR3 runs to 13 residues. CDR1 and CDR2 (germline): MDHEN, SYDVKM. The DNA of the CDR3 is TGTGCCAGCAGTTTACAGTCAACCTACGAGCAGTACTTC. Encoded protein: CASSLQSTYEQYF.

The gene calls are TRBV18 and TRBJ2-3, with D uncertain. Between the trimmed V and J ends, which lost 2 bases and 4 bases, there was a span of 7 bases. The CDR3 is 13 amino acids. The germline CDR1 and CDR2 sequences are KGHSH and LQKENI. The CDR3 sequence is CASSPGISDTQYF. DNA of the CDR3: TGTGCCAGCTCACCAGGTATATCAGATACGCAGTATTTT.

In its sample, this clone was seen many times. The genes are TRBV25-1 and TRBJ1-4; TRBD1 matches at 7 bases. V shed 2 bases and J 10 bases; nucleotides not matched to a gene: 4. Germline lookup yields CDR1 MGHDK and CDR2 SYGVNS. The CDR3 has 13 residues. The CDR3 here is CASSEQGDSKLFF. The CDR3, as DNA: TGTGCCAGCAGTGAACAGGGGGATTCAAAACTGTTTTTT.